Listed below are T cell receptor beta chains from one sample, sequenced in a study of T-cell reconstitution after alpha-beta-depleted transplantation in children. MiXCR, run by TCRdb on the PCR reads, gives a single entry per CDR3 protein. Of 350,000 to 450,000 distinct CDR3 sequences listed, around 20% are singletons. The starting material was PBMCs from the stem cell graft donor, obtained from the stem cell graft. The receptors stem from a human donor who donated a stem cell graft to a child with acute myeloid leukemia. Both conserved end residues are part of each CDR3. Fields, in order: clone size, V gene, CDR3 protein. Size tells how often a clone was seen (once, few, many) or the class of an expanded clone, and some rows leave it out.

medium-sized	TRBV20-1	CSARDFGDAEINTEAFF
.	TRBV28	CASSMTGRRVLTEAFF
many	TRBV29-1	CSVEGGPRWHGYTF
many	TRBV29-1	CSVVLGEAHTF
.	TRBV20-1	CSAEGPSGYNEQFF
.	TRBV5-4	CASSSPGQGGLETQYF
.	TRBV4-3	CASSQGNGQSYEQYF
.	TRBV24-1	CATRGEAGGHTGELFF
many	TRBV20-1	CSVGNSYEQYF
.	TRBV21-1	CASSKGLAGATGELFF
few	TRBV6-2/TRBV6-3	CASGGTADNTEAFF
.	TRBV7-2	CASSNTGIGELFF
.	TRBV1	CFRGQKGLAGGLFSTDTQYF
.	TRBV27	CASSPQDRVGNTIYF
few	TRBV28	CASSSATGMNTEAFF
.	TRBV29-1	CSESSGKEGEQFF
few	TRBV7-8	CASSSLVNTEAFF
.	TRBV14	CASSPSGQSISYEQYF
.	TRBV6-1	CASMTRQGAFYEQYF
.	TRBV12-5	CASGPTPYNEQFF
few	TRBV10-2	CASSGETGDHEQYF
many	TRBV7-9	CASSEVGASYEQYF
.	TRBV21-1	CASSRGTGAPPFAQYF
many	TRBV20-1	CSAIAGEGRDTQYF
.	TRBV24-1	CATSDSRDPGSEQFF
.	TRBV7-9	CASSLIDFSGANVLTF
few	TRBV25-1	CASSVLTGTRGDEQYF
few	TRBV5-1	CASTLTGGEDTQYF
.	TRBV7-9	CASSLAAQDSYNEQFF
many	TRBV20-1	CSASPGQEQFF
.	TRBV28	CASSLRMGELFF
few	TRBV5-1	CASTPSTTSTDTQYF
few	TRBV9	CASSVEAGGEKTQYF
.	TRBV12-3/TRBV12-4	CASSPLLGPYEQYF
.	TRBV20-1	CSASGSGRIATNEKLFF
.	TRBV12-3/TRBV12-4	CASTPTSYNEQFF
many	TRBV20-1	CSSRGASGNYNEQFF
.	TRBV9	CASSVATGQNPFEAFF
.	TRBV5-1	CASSLGRRDRTPPFPYF
few	TRBV29-1	CSAVGIVADTQYF
many	TRBV20-1	CSARDGGRRSYNEQFF
many	TRBV7-8	CASSRGGTDGYTF
.	TRBV2	CASSERRVAAEQFF
many	TRBV27	CASSKFTGGNIDEQFF
many	TRBV6-5	CASSYLSPAHEQYF
many	TRBV6-4	CASIQPGQGPYEQYF
.	TRBV5-1	CASSLWTSGSSGELFF
.	TRBV2	CASIGSDAYEQYF